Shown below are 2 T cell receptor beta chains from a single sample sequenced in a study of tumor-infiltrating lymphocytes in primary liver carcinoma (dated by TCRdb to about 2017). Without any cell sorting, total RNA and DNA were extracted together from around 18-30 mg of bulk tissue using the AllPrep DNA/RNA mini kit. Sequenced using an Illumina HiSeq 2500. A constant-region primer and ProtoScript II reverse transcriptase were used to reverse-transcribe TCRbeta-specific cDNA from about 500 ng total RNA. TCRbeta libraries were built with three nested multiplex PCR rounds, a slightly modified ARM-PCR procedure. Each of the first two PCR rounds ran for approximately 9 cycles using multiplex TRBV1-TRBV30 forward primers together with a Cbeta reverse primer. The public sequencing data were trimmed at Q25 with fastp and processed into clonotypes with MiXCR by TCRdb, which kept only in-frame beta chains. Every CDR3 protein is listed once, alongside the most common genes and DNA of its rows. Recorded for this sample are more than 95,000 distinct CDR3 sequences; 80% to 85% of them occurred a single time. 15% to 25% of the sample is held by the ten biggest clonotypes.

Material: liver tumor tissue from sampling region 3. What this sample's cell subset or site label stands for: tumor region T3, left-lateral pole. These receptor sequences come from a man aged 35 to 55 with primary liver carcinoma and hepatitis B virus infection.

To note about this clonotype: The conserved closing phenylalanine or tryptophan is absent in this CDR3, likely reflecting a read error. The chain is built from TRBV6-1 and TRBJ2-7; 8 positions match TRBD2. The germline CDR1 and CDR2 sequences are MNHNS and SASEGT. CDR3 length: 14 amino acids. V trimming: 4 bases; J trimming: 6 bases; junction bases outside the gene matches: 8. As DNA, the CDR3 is TGTGCCAGCAGTGTCGGTGGGAGCGGGGGCGAGCAGTACCTC. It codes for CASSVGGSGGEQYL.

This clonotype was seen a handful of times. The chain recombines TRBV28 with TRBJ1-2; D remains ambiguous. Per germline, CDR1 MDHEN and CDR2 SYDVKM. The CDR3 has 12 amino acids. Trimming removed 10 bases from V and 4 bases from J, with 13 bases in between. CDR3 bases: TGTGCCACCAACAGCGAAACCTATGGCTACACCTTC. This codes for CATNSETYGYTF.